The subject of this entry is one TCR beta chain. No cognate antigen has been identified for it. Base quality data are lacking; no much larger clone is found one base away. Library preparation employed the immunoSEQ multiplex PCR assay. Not all clones reach the TCRdb copy of this immuneACCESS table, which keeps in-frame sequences only. Checked studies attribute under half of the gap to unresolved V genes and leave the rest unexplained. The sample has roughly 100,000 clones on record, about 91% of them singletons. Clones ranked in the top ten supply about 2.5% of the sample. This record comes from a study of control samples from healthy donors and cancer patients (dated by TCRdb to 2019 to 2021). The CDR3 numbers 14 residues from cysteine through phenylalanine. The read is trimmed to its CDR3 DNA, 42 bases read in frame from base 1. CDR1 and CDR2 are read off the germline V gene as SGHVS and FNYEAQ. V and J are trimmed by 5 bases and 1 base, and the gene matches miss 2 bases of the junction.

The chain links TRBV7-6 with TRBJ1-5, with 7 middle bases fitting TRBD1. Sequenced: blood. The clonotype originates from a young woman in good health. At the DNA level, the sequence is TGTGCCAGCAGCGTGGGACAGAGCAATCAGCCCCAGCATTTT. It is translated as CASSVGQSNQPQHF. Beyond the CDR3, the reference TRBV7-6 and TRBJ1-5 genes provide the residues; the full variable domain reads: GAGVSQSPRYKVTKRGQDVALRCDPISGHVSLYWYRQALGQGPEFLTYFNYEAQQDKSGLPNDRFSAERPEGSISTLTIQRTEQRDSAMYRCASSVGQSNQPQHFGDGTRLSIL.